The 18 T cell receptor beta chains presented below share a single source sample, sequenced in a study of regulatory T cells in long-lasting Graves disease listed by TCRdb under 2021. What this sample's time point label stands for: persistent/refractory GD, antithyroid drugs over 5 years with positive TRAb. For both TCR sequencing and RNA sequencing, RNA was extracted from PBMCs using TRIzol. The library was obtained by multiplex PCR. TCRdb lists the instrument as Illumina HiSeq 4000. CDR3 regions were amplified by Arm-PCR with iRepertoire HTBI primers to construct TCR beta libraries. TCRdb itself trimmed the public reads at Q25 with fastp, ran MiXCR and retained productive beta chains. Rows merge per CDR3 protein into single entries with the most common DNA and genes. The sample contains some 450,000 distinct CDR3 sequences, about a quarter of them found a single time. In total, the top ten clones hold roughly 28% of the sample.

The sample here was peripheral blood mononuclear cells (PBMCs), taken when the disease was refractory, from a patient treated with antithyroid drugs. These receptors were taken from a female donor with Graves disease.

The gene calls are TRBV5-1 and TRBJ2-7; TRBD2 matches 9 bases. CDR1 is SGHRS, CDR2 YFSETQ, per germline. Trimming took 5 bases from V and 2 from J; bases not matched to a gene: 8. The CDR3 totals 15 residues. The DNA of the CDR3 is TGCGCCAGCAGTCGGGGTTCTAGCGGGGCCTACGAGCAGTACTTC. As protein: CASSRGSSGAYEQYF. The whole variable domain, filled in from reference TRBV5-1 and TRBJ2-7, reads KAGVTQTPRYLIKTRGQQVTLSCSPISGHRSVSWYQQTPGQGLQFLFEYFSETQRNKGNFPGRFSGRQFSNSRSEMNVSTLELGDSALYLCASSRGSSGAYEQYFGPGTRLTVT.

V is TRBV19 and J is TRBJ2-7; TRBD1 matches 9 bases. The CDR3 runs to 13 residues. J lost 5 bases, V lost 8 bases, and 7 bases had no gene match. CDR1 is LNHDA, CDR2 SQIVND, per germline (reference sequence). The CDR3 spells CASLETGGNEQYF. The DNA of the CDR3 is TGTGCCAGTTTAGAAACAGGGGGCAACGAGCAGTACTTC.

In this sample, this clonotype turned up a few times. V usage is TRBV9 and J usage is TRBJ1-2; 7 bases are a match to TRBD1. Trimming cost V 3 bases and J 6 bases; bases outside gene matches: 5. This CDR3 has 13 residues. Germline V gives CDR1 SGDLS, CDR2 YYNGEE. For the CDR3, the DNA is TGTGCCAGCAGCGCCGGGACAGTTAATGGCTACACCTTC. Translating gives CASSAGTVNGYTF.

This sequence joins TRBV10-3 and TRBJ2-7; unclear D gene. V was pared by 3 bases and J by 5 bases, with 5 bases between. The CDR3 totals 11 residues. Germline V lookup: CDR1 ENHRY, CDR2 SYGVKD. The CDR3 reads CAISDYHEQYF. CDR3 in DNA: TGTGCCATCAGTGACTACCACGAGCAGTACTTC.

The rearrangement links TRBV30 to TRBJ2-6, with D possibly matching TRBD1 (6 bases). With 4 bases removed from V and 4 bases from J, the gap between germline ends came to 11 bases. The CDR3 covers 14 residues. Germline CDR1 is GTSNPN and CDR2 is SVGIG (reference sequence). The DNA for the CDR3 is TGTGCCTGGAATCAGGGGACAGGGGCCAACGTCCTGACTTTC. Translated, it gives CAWNQGTGANVLTF.

This clonotype has just a few counts. The chain couples TRBV27 to TRBJ1-1, with D possibly matching TRBD1 (6 bases). The V end was cut by 3 bases, the J end by 5 bases, with 13 bases between. Germline-derived CDR1 and CDR2 are MNHEY and SMNVEV (reference sequence). CDR3 size: 14 residues. The CDR3 reads CASSFTGWKTEAFF. CDR3 in DNA: TGTGCCAGCAGTTTCACAGGGTGGAAGACTGAAGCTTTCTTT.

This clonotype was seen ten or more times. The chain links TRBV28 to TRBJ1-5, with 7 nucleotides matching TRBD1. This CDR3 is 15 amino acids long. The trim removed 6 bases at V and 0 bases at J, leaving 5 bases unmatched. CDR1 is MDHEN and CDR2 is SYDVKM in the germline V gene. CDR3 bases: TGTGCCAGCAGGGTACAGGGGAATAGCAATCAGCCCCAGCATTTT. Protein product: CASRVQGNSNQPQHF.

V usage is TRBV5-1 and J usage is TRBJ2-7, with 8 positions matching TRBD1. V dropped 4 bases and J dropped 0; count of bases not matched to a gene: 9. The germline V gene has CDR1 SGHRS and CDR2 YFSETQ. The length of the CDR3 is 16 residues. DNA of the CDR3: TGCGCCAGCAGCCCGGACGGACAGGGCGCCTCCTACGAGCAGTACTTC. Amino acids: CASSPDGQGASYEQYF.

There are a few counts of this clonotype. CDR3 nucleotide sequence: TGTGCCAGCAAGACAGCCAGCTCCTACGAGCAGTACTTC. Translating it yields CASKTASSYEQYF. The chain combines TRBV7-9 with TRBJ2-7; D perhaps matches TRBD1 (5 bases). This CDR3 contains 13 residues. The germline V gene has CDR1 SEHNR and CDR2 FQNEAQ (reference sequence). The V end was cut by 7 bases, the J end by 0 bases, with 10 bases between.

In this sample, this clonotype turned up a few times. The CDR3 reads CAIRGSGLYEQYF. DNA of the CDR3: TGTGCCATCAGGGGAAGCGGCCTTTACGAGCAGTACTTC. The chain joins TRBV10-3 to TRBJ2-7; TRBD2 is a possible D gene (5 bases). CDR3 length: 13 residues. The V gene lost 6 bases and the J gene lost 4 bases, with 13 bases spanning the gap. Germline V lookup: CDR1 ENHRY, CDR2 SYGVKD.

This clonotype was detected only a few times. The chain employs TRBV19 and TRBJ1-6, with D uncertain. V was cut by 8 bases and J by 0 bases, with 11 bases left in between. The CDR3 consists of 15 residues. Per germline, CDR1 LNHDA and CDR2 SQIVND (reference sequence). The CDR3 sequence: CASSRGDSYNSPLHF. Here the CDR3 DNA reads TGTGCCAGTTCCCGAGGTGACTCCTATAATTCACCCCTCCACTTT.

This clonotype was observed many times. V usage is TRBV27 and J usage is TRBJ2-5; the D is unclear. The V end was cut by 3 bases, the J end by 5 bases, with 16 bases between. The CDR3 runs 15 residues. In germline, CDR1 is MNHEY, CDR2 SMNVEV (reference sequence). The CDR3 loop reads CASSFGFPFPETQYF. The CDR3 DNA reads TGTGCCAGCAGTTTCGGGTTCCCCTTCCCGGAGACCCAGTACTTC.

This clonotype was detected only a few times. This chain uses TRBV6-1 with TRBJ1-1; D unresolved. Trimming removed 6 bases at V and 1 base at J, with 18 bases between. Germline CDR1 reads MNHNS; CDR2 reads SASEGT. There are 16 residues in the CDR3. The CDR3 region has the DNA TGTGCCAGCAGCCCGGGCCCTCTCTCTAGGAACACTGAAGCTTTCTTT. Translating it yields CASSPGPLSRNTEAFF.

This clonotype has only a few counts. The chain carries TRBV10-3 and TRBJ1-2, with TRBD1 matching 7 bases. This CDR3 has 12 residues. The V gene end was trimmed by 3 bases and the J gene end by 6 bases; junction bases not matched to a gene: 1. Germline CDR1 reads ENHRY; CDR2 reads SYGVKD. CDR3 sequence: CAISDTGDGYTF. CDR3 coding DNA: TGTGCCATCAGTGACACAGGGGATGGCTACACCTTC.

Many counts were recorded for this clonotype. This chain joins TRBV7-2 and TRBJ1-2; 9 nucleotides align to TRBD1. V dropped 5 bases and J dropped 3; count of bases not matched to a gene: 7. CDR3 length: 15 residues. Germline V gene sequence: CDR1 SGHTA, CDR2 FQGNSA. CDR3 residues: CASSPRQGDYYGYTF. The CDR3, as DNA: TGTGCCAGCAGCCCCCGACAGGGGGATTACTATGGCTACACCTTC.

The chain employs TRBV9 and TRBJ1-6; D gene uncertain. The CDR3 is 14 residues long. Per germline, CDR1 SGDLS and CDR2 YYNGEE. Trimming removed 3 bases at V and 8 bases at J, with 12 bases between. In DNA form, the CDR3 reads TGTGCCAGCAGCGCCTCCGACCTATATTCACCCCTCCACTTT. It encodes CASSASDLYSPLHF.

This clonotype has at least ten counts. The rearrangement joins TRBV2 to TRBJ2-5, with a tentative D call TRBD1 (6 bases). V dropped 4 bases and J dropped 4 bases, with 19 bases sitting between them. Germline V gives CDR1 SNHLY, CDR2 FYNNEI. The CDR3 totals 16 residues. As DNA, the CDR3 is TGTGCCAGCAGTGCCTTCAAGGGATGGGGGCCAGAGACCCAGTACTTC. This translates into CASSAFKGWGPETQYF.

The gene calls are TRBV19 and TRBJ1-1; TRBD1 agrees at 7 bases. Unmatched junction bases numbered 7, after V lost 6 bases and J lost 6 bases. The CDR3 runs to 13 residues. Germline lookup yields CDR1 LNHDA and CDR2 SQIVND (reference sequence). CDR3 residues: CASRPDRVAEAFF. The CDR3 nucleotides read TGTGCCAGTAGACCTGACAGGGTTGCTGAAGCTTTCTTT.